The 13 T cell receptor beta chains in this list originate from one sample, sequenced in a study of cytomegalovirus exposure and HLA in healthy donors. Vbeta (60) and Jbeta (13) primers were used in the PCR. Only in-frame clones appear in the TCRdb table, and some are missing; sequencing was by immunoSEQ multiplex PCR. Of more than 65,000 clones listed, approximately 74% are singletons. Sequenced input: PBMCs. The source is a woman aged 45-60 years in good health and CMV-seropositive.

The count of this clone is one. This chain links TRBV29-1 with TRBJ1-1; D is undetermined. Germline V lookup: CDR1 SQVTM, CDR2 ANQGSEA. The CDR3 extends over 16 amino acids. V dropped 6 bases and J dropped 4 bases, with 24 bases sitting between them. The CDR3: CSVLRKAAARGTEAFF. CDR3 nucleotides: TGCAGCGTATTACGGAAGGCAGCGGCACGGGGCACTGAAGCTTTCTTT. The complete variable domain, with remaining parts taken from reference TRBV29-1 and TRBJ1-1, reads SAVISQKPSRDICQRGTSLTIQCQVDSQVTMMFWYRQQPGQSLTLIATANQGSEATYESGFVIDKFPISRPNLTFSTLTVSNMSPEDSSIYLCSVLRKAAARGTEAFFGQGTRLTVV.

V is TRBV7-9 and J is TRBJ2-7, with TRBD2 matching 8 bases. The CDR3 loop spans 16 amino acids. V was clipped by 5 bases and J by 5 bases; unmatched bases: 14. From germline, CDR1 is SEHNR and CDR2 FQNEAQ (reference sequence). The CDR3 protein is CASSLQAGAGLNEQYF. CDR3 bases: TGTGCCAGCAGCCTACAAGCGGGAGCGGGCCTAAACGAGCAGTACTTC.

This chain links TRBV5-6 with TRBJ2-5; 7 bases agree with TRBD1. The germline gives CDR1 SGHDT, CDR2 YYEEEE. There are 13 residues in the CDR3. With V trimmed by 4 bases and J by 5 bases, 5 bases remained unmatched. CDR3 region: CASSKGARETQYF. In DNA form, the CDR3 reads TGTGCCAGCAGCAAGGGGGCGCGTGAGACCCAGTACTTC.

The chain couples TRBV28 to TRBJ2-7; 9 nucleotides match TRBD1. Germline V CDR1 and CDR2: MDHEN, SYDVKM. V trimming: 6 bases; J trimming: 3 bases; junction bases outside the gene matches: 6. The CDR3 contains 14 residues. CDR3: CASSNTGGRYEQYF. The CDR3 DNA sequence: TGTGCCAGCAGCAACACAGGGGGCCGCTACGAGCAGTACTTC.

The CDR3 region has the DNA TGTGCCAGCAGCCCCAGACTAGCGGGGATGTACGAGCAGTACTTC. It encodes CASSPRLAGMYEQYF. This chain uses TRBV9 with TRBJ2-7; 11 bases fit TRBD2. The germline CDR1 and CDR2 sequences are SGDLS and YYNGEE. V gave up 4 bases and J gave up 4 bases; unmatched junction bases: 7. This CDR3 is built from 15 residues.

J is TRBJ1-4 and V is TRBV28, with TRBD1 as a possible D gene (5 bases). Germline CDR1 and CDR2: MDHEN and SYDVKM. This CDR3 is built from 15 residues. V was shortened by 2 bases and J by 6 bases, with 13 bases between the two germline ends. For the CDR3, the DNA is TGTGCCAGCAGTTTACAGGGAGGTGAAGATGAAAAACTGTTTTTT. Encoded protein: CASSLQGGEDEKLFF.

This clone was observed many times. This chain joins TRBV5-6 and TRBJ2-2, with TRBD2 identical over 7 bases. Trimming took 3 bases from V and 0 from J; bases not matched to a gene: 2. Germline lookup yields CDR1 SGHDT and CDR2 YYEEEE. The CDR3 runs 15 residues. CDR3 nucleotides: TGTGCCAGCAGCTACGGGGGGACGAACACCGGGGAGCTGTTTTTT. This gives the protein CASSYGGTNTGELFF.

V is TRBV18 and J is TRBJ1-2; no definite D call. V shed 3 bases and J shed 2 bases, with 7 bases lying between them. Germline CDR1 KGHSH, CDR2 LQKENI. There are 13 residues in the CDR3. The CDR3 region is CASSPSDNYGYTF. The CDR3 bases are TGTGCCAGCTCACCGAGCGACAACTATGGCTACACCTTC.

This chain connects TRBV9 to TRBJ2-3; D is undetermined. The CDR3 runs 14 residues. The V end lost 1 base, the J end lost 4 bases, and 10 bases lay between the germline ends. The V gene's germline CDR1 is SGDLS and CDR2 YYNGEE. The CDR3 sequence is CASSVYAFADTQYF. The CDR3 DNA follows: TGTGCCAGCAGCGTATATGCGTTCGCAGATACGCAGTATTTT.

In its sample, this clone was seen a few times. The V gene is TRBV6-1, the J gene TRBJ1-1, with D unresolved. CDR1 is MNHNS and CDR2 is SASEGT in the germline V gene. The CDR3 has 13 residues. With 7 bases removed from V and 7 bases from J, the gap between germline ends came to 16 bases. CDR3 sequence: CASNDGSEFEAFF. The CDR3 region has the DNA TGTGCCAGCAACGACGGGTCCGAATTTGAAGCTTTCTTT.

This sequence joins TRBV19 and TRBJ1-5; 7 bases are a match to TRBD1. The CDR3 extends over 14 amino acids. Germline trimming cut 1 base from V and 4 bases from J; bases unmatched to any gene: 1. Per the germline V gene, CDR1 is LNHDA and CDR2 is SQIVND (reference sequence). The CDR3 is CASSIAGGNQPQHF. CDR3 DNA: TGTGCCAGTAGTATAGCAGGGGGGAATCAGCCCCAGCATTTT.

The rearrangement joins TRBV29-1 to TRBJ2-1; perhaps TRBD2 as D (6 bases). The CDR3 totals 13 residues. The germline gives CDR1 SQVTM, CDR2 ANQGSEA. V gave up 5 bases and J gave up 5 bases, with 13 bases separating them. Written as DNA, the CDR3 is TGCAGCGTTAGGTGGACTAACCACAATGAGCAGTTCTTC. It is translated as CSVRWTNHNEQFF.

The rearrangement joins TRBV6-5 to TRBJ1-2; D call uncertain. The germline gives CDR1 MNHEY, CDR2 SVGAGI. The V end lost 0 bases, the J end lost 3 bases, and 11 bases lay between the germline ends. This CDR3 is built from 15 residues. The CDR3 sequence is CASSYSAGSYYGYTF. CDR3 nucleotides: TGTGCCAGCAGTTACTCAGCGGGCTCCTACTATGGCTACACCTTC.